Presented here are 6 T cell receptor beta chains from one specimen sequenced in a study of type 1 regulatory T cells. These receptors are not linked to any known antigen. TCRdb recomputed calls from the reads with MiXCR, one row per CDR3 protein. The sample includes just under 65,000 distinct CDR3 sequences, nearly 50% of them seen just once. Material for sequencing was cultured non-Tr1 T cells, either the whole culture or a sorted T cell fraction (not recorded which). Receptors originate from a human donor in good health.

The V and J genes are TRBV5-1 and TRBJ1-1, with a possible D match to TRBD1 (5 bases). CDR1 is SGHRS, CDR2 YFSETQ, per germline. The CDR3 totals 14 residues. V was shortened by 3 bases and J by 0 bases, with 9 bases between the two germline ends. As DNA, the CDR3 is TGCGCCAGCAGCTCAGGGTTATTGAACACTGAAGCTTTCTTT. It translates to CASSSGLLNTEAFF.

This chain connects TRBV28 to TRBJ2-7, with D perhaps TRBD2 (5 bases). CDR3 length: 14 residues. Germline values: CDR1 MDHEN, CDR2 SYDVKM. V was pared by 6 bases and J by 1 base, with 13 bases between. CDR3 region: CASSSPTGSYEQYF. The CDR3 nucleotides are TGTGCCAGCAGCTCCCCGACGGGGTCCTACGAGCAGTACTTC.

The chain has TRBV28 and TRBJ1-5; D not certain. Trimming shortened V by 2 bases and J by 7 bases, and 15 bases separated the two germline ends. Germline V gene lookup returns CDR1 MDHEN and CDR2 SYDVKM. This CDR3 contains 15 residues. The CDR3 spells CASSLHDIGGQPQHF. The CDR3 nucleotides read TGTGCCAGCAGTTTACATGACATCGGCGGGCAGCCCCAGCATTTT.

A remark on this clonotype: The junction shows a germline mismatch at one end, possibly a read error. V usage is TRBV15 and J usage is TRBJ2-2, with D unresolved. From germline, CDR1 is LNHNV and CDR2 YYDKDF (reference sequence). This CDR3 spans 11 amino acids. CDR3 region: CATRRSGELFF. CDR3 sequence (DNA): TGTGCCACCCGCAGGTCCGGGGAGCTGTTTTTT.

This clonotype is categorized as medium-sized. V is TRBV12-3 or TRBV12-4 and J is TRBJ1-1; D gene uncertain. The V end lost 3 bases, the J end lost 5 bases, and 10 bases lay between the germline ends. The CDR3 has 13 residues. The CDR3 is CASSFPGFTEAFF. The CDR3 DNA follows: TGTGCCAGCAGTTTCCCCGGGTTTACTGAAGCTTTCTTT.

This rearrangement joins TRBV27 to TRBJ1-4, with D perhaps TRBD1 (6 bases). The germline CDR1 and CDR2 sequences are MNHEY and SMNVEV (reference sequence). V lost 4 bases, J lost 3 bases, and 15 bases lay in between. The CDR3 runs 16 residues. The CDR3 nucleotides read TGTGCCAGCAGTTCCTGGGGGCCGCAGGCTAATGAAAAACTGTTTTTT. Its protein is CASSSWGPQANEKLFF.